This entry concerns a single T cell receptor (beta chain). The data originate from a study of radiotherapy plus CTLA-4 blockade in lung cancer. Generated by immunoSEQ multiplex PCR, the TCRdb table keeps only in-frame clones and is missing some. The sample lists some 30,000 clones; about 79% were seen once. The clonotype originates from a human donor with non-small cell lung cancer that progressed on radiotherapy plus ipilimumab. Sample: peripheral blood, taken from a patient treated with radiotherapy plus ipilimumab.

The CDR3 here is CASSLEAGFGSNQPQHF. As DNA, the CDR3 is TGCGCCAGCAGCTTGGAGGCGGGCTTCGGAAGCAATCAGCCCCAGCATTTT. The gene calls are TRBV5-1 and TRBJ1-5; D ambiguous. CDR1 is SGHRS and CDR2 is YFSETQ in the germline V gene. Trimming pared 0 bases from V and 1 base from J, leaving 14 bases between. This CDR3 is 17 amino acids long.